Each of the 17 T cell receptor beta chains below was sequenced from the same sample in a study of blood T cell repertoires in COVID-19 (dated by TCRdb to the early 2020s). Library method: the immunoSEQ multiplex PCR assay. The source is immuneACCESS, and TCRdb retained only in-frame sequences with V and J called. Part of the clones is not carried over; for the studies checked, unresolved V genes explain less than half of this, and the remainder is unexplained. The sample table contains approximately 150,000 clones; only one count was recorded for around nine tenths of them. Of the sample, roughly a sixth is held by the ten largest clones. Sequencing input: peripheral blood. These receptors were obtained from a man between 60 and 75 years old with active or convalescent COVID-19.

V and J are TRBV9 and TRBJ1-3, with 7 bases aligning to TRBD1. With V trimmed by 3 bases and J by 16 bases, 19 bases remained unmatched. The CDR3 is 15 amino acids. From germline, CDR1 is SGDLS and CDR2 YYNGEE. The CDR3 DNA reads TGTGCCAGCAGCGACCCGGGAGACAGGGTCGGGCACTTGTATTTT. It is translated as CASSDPGDRVGHLYF.

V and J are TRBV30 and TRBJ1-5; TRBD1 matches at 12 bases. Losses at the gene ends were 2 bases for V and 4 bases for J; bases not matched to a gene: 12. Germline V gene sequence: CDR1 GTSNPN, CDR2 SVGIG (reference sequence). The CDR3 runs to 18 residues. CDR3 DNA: TGTGCCTGGAGTACCCGGGACAGGGGGCTCCTACATAATCAGCCCCAGCATTTT. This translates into CAWSTRDRGLLHNQPQHF.

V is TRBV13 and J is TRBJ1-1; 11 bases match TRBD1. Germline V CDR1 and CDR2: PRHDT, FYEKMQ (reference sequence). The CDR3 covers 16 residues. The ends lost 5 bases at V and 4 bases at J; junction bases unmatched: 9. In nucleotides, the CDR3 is TGTGCCAGCAGCATAGACTCCGGGACAGGGGGCACTGAAGCTTTCTTT. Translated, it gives CASSIDSGTGGTEAFF. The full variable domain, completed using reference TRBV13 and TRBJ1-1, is AAGVIQSPRHLIKEKRETATLKCYPIPRHDTVYWYQQGPGQDPQFLISFYEKMQSDKGSIPDRFSAQQFSDYHSELNMSSLELGDSALYFCASSIDSGTGGTEAFFGQGTRLTVV.

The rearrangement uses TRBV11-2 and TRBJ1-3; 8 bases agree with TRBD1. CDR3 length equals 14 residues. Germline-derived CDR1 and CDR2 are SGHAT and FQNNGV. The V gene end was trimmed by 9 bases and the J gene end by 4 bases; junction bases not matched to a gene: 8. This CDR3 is CASLPGGAGNTIYF. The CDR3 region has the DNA TGTGCCAGTCTTCCAGGGGGCGCGGGAAACACCATATATTTT.

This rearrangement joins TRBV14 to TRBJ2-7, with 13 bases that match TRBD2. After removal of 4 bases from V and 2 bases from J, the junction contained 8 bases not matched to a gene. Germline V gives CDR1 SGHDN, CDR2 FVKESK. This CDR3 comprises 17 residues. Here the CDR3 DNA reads TGTGCCAGCAGCCTAAGACTAGCGGGGGGACCCCCCTACGAGCAGTACTTC. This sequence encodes CASSLRLAGGPPYEQYF.

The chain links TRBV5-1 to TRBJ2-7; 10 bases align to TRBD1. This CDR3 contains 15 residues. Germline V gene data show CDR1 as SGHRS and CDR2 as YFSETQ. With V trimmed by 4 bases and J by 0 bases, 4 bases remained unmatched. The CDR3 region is CASSPRDRGSYEQYF. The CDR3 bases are TGCGCCAGCAGCCCCCGGGACAGGGGCTCCTACGAGCAGTACTTC.

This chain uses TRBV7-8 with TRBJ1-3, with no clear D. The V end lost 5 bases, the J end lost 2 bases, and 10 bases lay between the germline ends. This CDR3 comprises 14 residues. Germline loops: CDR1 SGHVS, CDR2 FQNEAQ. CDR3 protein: CASSTPPAGNTIYF. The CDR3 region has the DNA TGTGCCAGCAGCACTCCACCCGCTGGAAACACCATATATTTT.

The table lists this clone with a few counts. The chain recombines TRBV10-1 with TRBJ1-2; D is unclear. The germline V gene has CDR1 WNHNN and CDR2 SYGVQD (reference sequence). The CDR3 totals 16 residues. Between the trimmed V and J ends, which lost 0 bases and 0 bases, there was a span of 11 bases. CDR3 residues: CASSESLISANYGYTF. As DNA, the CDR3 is TGCGCCAGCAGTGAGTCCCTGATCAGCGCTAACTATGGCTACACCTTC.

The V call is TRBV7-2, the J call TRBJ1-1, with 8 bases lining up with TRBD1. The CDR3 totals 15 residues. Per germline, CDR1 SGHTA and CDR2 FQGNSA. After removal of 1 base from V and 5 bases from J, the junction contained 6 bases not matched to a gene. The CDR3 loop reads CASSLETGGWTEAFF. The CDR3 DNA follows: TGTGCCAGCAGCTTAGAAACAGGGGGATGGACTGAAGCTTTCTTT.

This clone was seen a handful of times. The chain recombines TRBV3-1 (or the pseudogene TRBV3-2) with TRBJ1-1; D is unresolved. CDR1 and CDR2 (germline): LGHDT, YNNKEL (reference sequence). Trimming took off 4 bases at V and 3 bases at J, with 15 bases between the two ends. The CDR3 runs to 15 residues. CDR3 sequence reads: CASSPHTPADTEAFF. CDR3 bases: TGTGCCAGCAGCCCGCACACCCCGGCGGACACTGAAGCTTTCTTT.

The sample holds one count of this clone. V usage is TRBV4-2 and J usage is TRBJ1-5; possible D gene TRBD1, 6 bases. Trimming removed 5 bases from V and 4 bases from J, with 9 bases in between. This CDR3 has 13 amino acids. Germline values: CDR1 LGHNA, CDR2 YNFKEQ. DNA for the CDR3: TGTGCCAGCAGCTACAGGGATAATCAGCCCCAGCATTTT. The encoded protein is CASSYRDNQPQHF.

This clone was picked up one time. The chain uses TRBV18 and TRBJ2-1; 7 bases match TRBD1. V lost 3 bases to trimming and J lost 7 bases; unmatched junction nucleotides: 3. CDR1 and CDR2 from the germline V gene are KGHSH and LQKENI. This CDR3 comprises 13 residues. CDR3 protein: CASSPDRVNEQFF. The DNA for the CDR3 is TGTGCCAGCTCACCCGACAGGGTTAATGAGCAGTTCTTC.

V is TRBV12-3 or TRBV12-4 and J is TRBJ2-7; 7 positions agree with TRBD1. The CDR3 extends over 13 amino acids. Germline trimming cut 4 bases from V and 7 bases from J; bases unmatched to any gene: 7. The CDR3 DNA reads TGTGCCAGCAGTTCCGACAGGGTGCGGGAGCAGTACTTC. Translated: CASSSDRVREQYF.

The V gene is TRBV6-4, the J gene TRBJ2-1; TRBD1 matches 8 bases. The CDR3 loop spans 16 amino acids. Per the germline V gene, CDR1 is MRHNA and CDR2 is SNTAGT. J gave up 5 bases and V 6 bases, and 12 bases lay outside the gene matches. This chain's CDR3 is CASSDTGQGPDNEQFF. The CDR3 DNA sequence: TGTGCCAGCAGCGACACAGGACAGGGTCCTGACAATGAGCAGTTCTTC.

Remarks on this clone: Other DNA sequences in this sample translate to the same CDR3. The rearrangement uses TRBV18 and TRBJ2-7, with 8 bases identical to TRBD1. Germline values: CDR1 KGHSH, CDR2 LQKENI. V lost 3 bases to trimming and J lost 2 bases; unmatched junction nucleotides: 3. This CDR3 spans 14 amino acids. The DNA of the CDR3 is TGTGCCAGCTCACCTGACAGGGGAGCCTACGAGCAGTACTTC. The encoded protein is CASSPDRGAYEQYF.

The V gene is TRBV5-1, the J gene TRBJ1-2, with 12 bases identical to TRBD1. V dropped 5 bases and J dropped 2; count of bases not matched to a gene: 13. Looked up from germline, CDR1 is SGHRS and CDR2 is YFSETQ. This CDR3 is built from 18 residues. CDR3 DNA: TGCGCCAGCAGGCTCCTTCGGGACAGGGGGCGTCAAAACTATGGCTACACCTTC. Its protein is CASRLLRDRGRQNYGYTF.

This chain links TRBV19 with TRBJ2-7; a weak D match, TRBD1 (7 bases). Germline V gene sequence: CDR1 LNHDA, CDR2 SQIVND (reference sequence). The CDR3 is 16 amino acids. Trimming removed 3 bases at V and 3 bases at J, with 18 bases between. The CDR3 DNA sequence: TGTGCCAGTAGTATCGTCGGGCCAGGGGGGTACTACGAGCAGTACTTC. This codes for CASSIVGPGGYYEQYF.